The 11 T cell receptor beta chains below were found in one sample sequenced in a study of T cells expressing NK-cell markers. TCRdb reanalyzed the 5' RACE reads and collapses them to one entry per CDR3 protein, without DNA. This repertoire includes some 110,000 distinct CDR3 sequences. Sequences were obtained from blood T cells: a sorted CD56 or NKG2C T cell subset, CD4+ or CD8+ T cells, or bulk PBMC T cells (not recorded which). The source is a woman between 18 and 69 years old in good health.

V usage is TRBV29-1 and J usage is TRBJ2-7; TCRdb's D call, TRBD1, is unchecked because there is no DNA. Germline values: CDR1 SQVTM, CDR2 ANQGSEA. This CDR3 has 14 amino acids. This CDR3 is CSAQGGAEYYEQYF.

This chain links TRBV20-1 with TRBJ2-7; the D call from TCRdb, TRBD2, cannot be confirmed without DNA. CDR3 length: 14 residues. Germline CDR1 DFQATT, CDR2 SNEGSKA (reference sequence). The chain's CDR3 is CSALLAGGPYEQYF.

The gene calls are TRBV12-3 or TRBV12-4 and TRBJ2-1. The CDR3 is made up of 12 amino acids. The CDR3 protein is CASSLLSDEQFF.

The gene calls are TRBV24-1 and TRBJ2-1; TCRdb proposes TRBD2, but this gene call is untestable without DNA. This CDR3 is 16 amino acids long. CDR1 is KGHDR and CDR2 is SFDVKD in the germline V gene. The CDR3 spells CATSDHTSGSWGEQFF.

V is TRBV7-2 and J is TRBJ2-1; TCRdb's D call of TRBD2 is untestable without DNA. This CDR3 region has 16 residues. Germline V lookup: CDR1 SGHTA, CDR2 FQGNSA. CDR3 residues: CASSPPSGRSINEQFF.

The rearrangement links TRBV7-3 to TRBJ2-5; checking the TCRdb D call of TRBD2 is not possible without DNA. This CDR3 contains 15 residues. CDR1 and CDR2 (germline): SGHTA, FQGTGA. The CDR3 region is CASSPGLGPQETQYF.

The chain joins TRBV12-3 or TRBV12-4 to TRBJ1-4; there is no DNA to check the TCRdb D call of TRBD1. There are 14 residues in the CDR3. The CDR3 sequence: CASTTGTGREKLFF.

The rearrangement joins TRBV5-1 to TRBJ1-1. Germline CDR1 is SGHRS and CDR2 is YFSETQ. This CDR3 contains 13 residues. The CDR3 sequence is CASSLEGNTEAFF.

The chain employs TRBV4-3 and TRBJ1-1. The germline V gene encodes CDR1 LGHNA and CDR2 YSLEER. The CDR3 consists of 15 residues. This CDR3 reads CASSQETSLNTEAFF.

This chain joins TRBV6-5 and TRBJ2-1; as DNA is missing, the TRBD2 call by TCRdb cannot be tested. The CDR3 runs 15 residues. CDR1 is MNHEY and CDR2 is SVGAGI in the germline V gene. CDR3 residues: CASSYETSGKGEQFF.

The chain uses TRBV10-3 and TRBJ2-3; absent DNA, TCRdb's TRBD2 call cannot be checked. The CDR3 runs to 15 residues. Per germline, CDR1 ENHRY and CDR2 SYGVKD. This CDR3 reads CAINRDSPAPDTQYF.